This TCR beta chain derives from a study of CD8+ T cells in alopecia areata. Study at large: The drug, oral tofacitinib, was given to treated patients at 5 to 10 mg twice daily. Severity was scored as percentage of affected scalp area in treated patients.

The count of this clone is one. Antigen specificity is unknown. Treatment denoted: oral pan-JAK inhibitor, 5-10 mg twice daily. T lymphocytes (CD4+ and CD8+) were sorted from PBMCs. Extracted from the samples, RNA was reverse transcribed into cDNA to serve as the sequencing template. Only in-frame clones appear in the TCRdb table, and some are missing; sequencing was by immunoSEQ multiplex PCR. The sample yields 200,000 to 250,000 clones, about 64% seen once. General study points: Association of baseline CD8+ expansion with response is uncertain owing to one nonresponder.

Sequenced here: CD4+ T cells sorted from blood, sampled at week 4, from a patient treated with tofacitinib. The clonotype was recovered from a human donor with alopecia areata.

The CDR3 coding sequence is TGTGCCATCAGTGAGTCCAGGGGCGCGCGGGAGCAGTACTTC. Protein product: CAISESRGAREQYF. V and J are TRBV10-3 and TRBJ2-7; a possible D gene is TRBD1 (6 bases). The V end lost 0 bases, the J end lost 7 bases, and 13 bases lay between the germline ends. Germline loops: CDR1 ENHRY, CDR2 SYGVKD. This CDR3 region has 14 residues.